One sample yielded the 31 T cell receptor beta chains listed below, sequenced in a study of beta chain features in type 1 diabetes. Reverse transcribing all isolated RNA meant expressed TCRB transcripts were sequenced. Produced via immunoSEQ multiplex PCR; TCRdb's table is partial and in-frame only. This sample has around 44,000 clones, with 50% found just once. Sequencing input: stem cell memory CD4+ T cells from blood. The receptors were sampled from a woman aged 25 to 39 in good health.

This chain joins TRBV25-1 and TRBJ2-7; 12 bases line up with TRBD2. The CDR3 has 16 residues. V shed 2 bases and J 7 bases; nucleotides not matched to a gene: 9. Germline V gene sequence: CDR1 MGHDK, CDR2 SYGVNS. CDR3 residues: CASSETRTSGRREQYF. CDR3 DNA sequence: TGTGCCAGCAGTGAAACAAGAACTAGCGGGAGGAGGGAGCAGTACTTC.

This clone was seen a few times. The chain uses TRBV2 and TRBJ2-7; 11 positions agree with TRBD2. CDR1 SNHLY and CDR2 FYNNEI come from the germline V gene. This CDR3 comprises 14 residues. V gave up 5 bases and J gave up 6 bases; unmatched junction bases: 6. The CDR3 sequence is CASSRNSGRAEQYF. The CDR3 DNA reads TGTGCCAGCAGTCGAAATAGCGGGAGGGCCGAGCAGTACTTC.

This clone was counted once. The J gene is TRBJ2-3, the V gene TRBV7-2, with 11 positions matching TRBD2. Germline-derived CDR1 and CDR2 are SGHTA and FQGNSA. J lost 1 base, V lost 8 bases, and 2 bases had no gene match. The length of the CDR3 is 14 residues. The CDR3 coding sequence is TGTGCCAGCTCGGGACTAGCGGGCACAGATACGCAGTATTTT. This sequence encodes CASSGLAGTDTQYF. The entire variable domain, with the rest obtained from reference TRBV7-2 and TRBJ2-3, is as follows: GAGVSQSPSNKVTEKGKDVELRCDPISGHTALYWYRQSLGQGLEFLIYFQGNSAPDKSGLPSDRFSAERTGGSVSTLTIQRTQQEDSAVYLCASSGLAGTDTQYFGPGTRLTVL.

The J gene is TRBJ2-5, the V gene TRBV7-2, with 7 bases matching TRBD1. Germline V gene data show CDR1 as SGHTA and CDR2 as FQGNSA. After removal of 5 bases from V and 1 base from J, the junction contained 4 bases not matched to a gene. The CDR3 has 14 residues. DNA for the CDR3: TGTGCCAGCAGCATACAGGGGATCCAAGAGACCCAGTACTTC. It codes for CASSIQGIQETQYF.

The V gene is TRBV6-5, the J gene TRBJ2-2; weak D call: TRBD1 (6 bases). V was trimmed by 6 bases and J by 5 bases, leaving 16 bases between them. The CDR3 is 15 amino acids. CDR1 and CDR2 from the germline V gene are MNHEY and SVGAGI. The CDR3 reads CASSKTTGQTGELFF. The CDR3, as DNA: TGTGCCAGCAGCAAAACCACAGGACAGACCGGGGAGCTGTTTTTT.

This chain connects TRBV2 to TRBJ1-3, with TRBD1 matching over 8 bases. CDR1 SNHLY and CDR2 FYNNEI come from the germline V gene. The J segment lost 4 bases and the V segment lost 6 bases, leaving 8 bases of the junction unmatched. This CDR3 is 15 amino acids long. This chain's CDR3 is CASRRQGSSGNTIYF. The CDR3 DNA follows: TGTGCCAGCAGACGACAGGGGTCTTCAGGAAACACCATATATTTT. The full variable domain, in which reference TRBV2 and TRBJ1-3 provide the parts outside the CDR3, is EPEVTQTPSHQVTQMGQEVILRCVPISNHLYFYWYRQILGQKVEFLVSFYNNEISEKSEIFDDQFSVERPDGSNFTLKIRSTKLEDSAMYFCASRRQGSSGNTIYFGEGSWLTVV.

This chain uses TRBV27 with TRBJ2-1; weak D call: TRBD2 (6 bases). Germline V gene lookup returns CDR1 MNHEY and CDR2 SMNVEV (reference sequence). The CDR3 is 16 residues long. Trimming left V 6 bases short and J 6 bases short, with 21 bases between. CDR3 residues: CASRTGTRGRFNEQFF. The CDR3 DNA follows: TGTGCCAGCAGAACCGGGACTCGGGGTCGGTTCAATGAGCAGTTCTTC.

This clone was observed a few times. One end of the junction is discordant with germline, which a read error may explain. CDR3: CACRGSGSSQETQYF. CDR3 bases: TGTGCCTGCAGGGGCAGCGGGAGTTCCCAAGAGACCCAGTACTTC. The chain has TRBV5-4 and TRBJ2-5; 8 bases line up with TRBD2. CDR3 length equals 15 residues. The germline gives CDR1 SGHNT, CDR2 YYREEE (reference sequence).

The rearrangement joins TRBV7-3 to TRBJ2-1, with 9 bases matching TRBD1. Trimming at V came to 1 base and at J to 7 bases, leaving 11 bases not matched to a gene. CDR1 and CDR2 from the germline V gene are SGHTA and FQGTGA. The CDR3 has 17 amino acids. The chain's CDR3 is CASSLMGIGQGKNEQFF. In DNA form, the CDR3 reads TGTGCCAGCAGCTTAATGGGTATTGGACAGGGGAAAAATGAGCAGTTCTTC.

The chain is built from TRBV7-9 and TRBJ2-5; 11 bases are a match to TRBD2. The trim removed 3 bases at V and 2 bases at J, leaving 8 bases unmatched. CDR3 size: 17 residues. The germline V gene encodes CDR1 SEHNR and CDR2 FQNEAQ (reference sequence). The CDR3 spells CASSLGLAVPPQETQYF. DNA of the CDR3: TGTGCCAGCAGCTTGGGACTAGCGGTCCCCCCGCAAGAGACCCAGTACTTC.

The chain links TRBV7-2 to TRBJ2-1; D is undetermined. This CDR3 is built from 12 residues. The germline V gene encodes CDR1 SGHTA and CDR2 FQGNSA. V lost 0 bases to trimming and J lost 9 bases, with 6 bases between them. The CDR3 DNA is TGTGCCAGCAGCTTAGCACTGAGTGAGCAGTTCTTC. It specifies CASSLALSEQFF.

The chain carries TRBV7-2 and TRBJ2-1; 13 nucleotides align to TRBD2. Germline V gives CDR1 SGHTA, CDR2 FQGNSA. V gave up 0 bases and J gave up 9 bases; unmatched junction bases: 5. This CDR3 has 16 residues. CDR3 amino acids: CASSLAKTSGRSEQFF. The CDR3, as DNA: TGTGCCAGCAGCTTAGCAAAGACTAGCGGGAGGAGTGAGCAGTTCTTC.

The chain uses TRBV5-1 and TRBJ1-2; D call uncertain. The V gene lost 4 bases and the J gene lost 3 bases, with 13 bases spanning the gap. The germline V gene encodes CDR1 SGHRS and CDR2 YFSETQ. This CDR3 region has 14 residues. CDR3 loop: CASSPQTTYYGYTF. For the CDR3, the DNA is TGCGCCAGCAGCCCCCAGACAACATACTATGGCTACACCTTC. Full variable domain (remainder filled in from reference TRBV5-1 and TRBJ1-2): KAGVTQTPRYLIKTRGQQVTLSCSPISGHRSVSWYQQTPGQGLQFLFEYFSETQRNKGNFPGRFSGRQFSNSRSEMNVSTLELGDSALYLCASSPQTTYYGYTFGSGTRLTVV.

This clone was detected a few times. The gene calls are TRBV7-3 and TRBJ1-2, with unresolved D. The CDR3 contains 13 residues. V was clipped by 2 bases and J by 3 bases, with 7 bases between them. Per germline, CDR1 SGHTA and CDR2 FQGTGA. The CDR3 DNA follows: TGTGCCAGCAGCTTACAGGCTGACTATGGCTACACCTTC. Translated: CASSLQADYGYTF. Full variable domain (outside the CDR3, taken from reference TRBV7-3 and TRBJ1-2): GAGVSQTPSNKVTEKGKYVELRCDPISGHTALYWYRQSLGQGPEFLIYFQGTGAADDSGLPNDRFFAVRPEGSVSTLKIQRTERGDSAVYLCASSLQADYGYTFGSGTRLTVV.

J is TRBJ2-7 and V is TRBV29-1; D call uncertain. Trimming took 3 bases from V and 0 from J, leaving 9 bases between them. Germline assignment: CDR1 SQVTM and CDR2 ANQGSEA. The CDR3 loop spans 13 amino acids. In DNA, the CDR3 is TGCAGCGTTGACAGCGTGAGCTCCTACGAGCAGTACTTC. Its protein is CSVDSVSSYEQYF.

A few counts support this clone. CDR3 amino acids: CASSLAGGTYEQYF. The CDR3 coding sequence is TGTGCCAGCAGTCTAGCGGGAGGCACCTACGAGCAGTACTTC. The rearrangement links TRBV28 to TRBJ2-7, with 11 bases that match TRBD2. Germline assignment: CDR1 MDHEN and CDR2 SYDVKM. J was trimmed by 2 bases and V by 5 bases; bases with no gene match: 2. There are 14 residues in the CDR3.

The sample holds a few counts of this clone. This sequence joins TRBV7-9 and TRBJ1-5, with 9 bases matching TRBD1. CDR1 SEHNR and CDR2 FQNEAQ come from the germline V gene (reference sequence). Trimming removed 3 bases from V and 4 bases from J; junction bases left unmatched: 7. The CDR3 spans 16 residues. The CDR3 protein is CASSFSPGTGNQPQHF. The CDR3 bases are TGTGCCAGCAGCTTCAGTCCCGGGACAGGGAATCAGCCCCAGCATTTT.

The chain has TRBV30 and TRBJ2-5; D gene unclear. With the DNA end fitting TRBJ2-7 better, the J assignment may be wrong. This CDR3 spans 11 amino acids. CDR1 and CDR2 (germline): GTSNPN, SVGIG (reference sequence). Written as DNA, the CDR3 is TGTGCCTGGAGCGCTACCTACGAGCAGTACTTC. The encoded protein is CAWSATYEQYF.

This clone was observed a handful of times. This rearrangement joins TRBV6-6 to TRBJ2-7, with D possibly TRBD2 on 6 matching bases. Deletions cut 6 bases from V and 0 bases from J, with 12 bases between. The length of the CDR3 is 14 residues. Germline CDR1 MNHNY, CDR2 SVGAGI (reference sequence). CDR3 nucleotides: TGTGCCAGCAGGAAGCGGGCACCCTCCTACGAGCAGTACTTC. It encodes CASRKRAPSYEQYF.

This clone was counted a few times. The genes are TRBV7-9 and TRBJ2-1; 13 nucleotides line up with TRBD2. CDR3 length equals 16 residues. The junction had 9 bases not matched to a gene; V was cut back by 5 bases and J by 8 bases. The germline CDR1 and CDR2 sequences are SEHNR and FQNEAQ (reference sequence). Here the CDR3 reads CASSAEGTSGMDEQFF. The CDR3 DNA follows: TGTGCCAGCAGCGCAGAGGGGACTAGCGGGATGGATGAGCAGTTCTTC.

The chain employs TRBV10-3 and TRBJ1-1; D call uncertain. Germline V gene data show CDR1 as ENHRY and CDR2 as SYGVKD. The CDR3 consists of 15 residues. V lost 0 bases, J lost 7 bases, and 15 bases lay in between. CDR3 nucleotides: TGTGCCATCAGTGAGTCAGGAGACCCGCAGATTGAAGCTTTCTTT. Amino acids: CAISESGDPQIEAFF.

This clone occurred once. The J gene is TRBJ2-1, the V gene TRBV6-5; D unresolved. The V gene lost 2 bases and the J gene lost 7 bases, with 15 bases spanning the gap. The CDR3 has 15 residues. The germline CDR1 and CDR2 sequences are MNHEY and SVGAGI. This CDR3 is CASSYGSSPANEQFF. The CDR3 DNA follows: TGTGCCAGCAGTTACGGTTCTAGTCCCGCTAATGAGCAGTTCTTC.

This clone has only a few counts. The chain couples TRBV27 to TRBJ1-1, with D possibly TRBD1 on 5 matching bases. Germline CDR1 and CDR2: MNHEY and SMNVEV (reference sequence). V was cut by 5 bases and J by 0 bases, with 13 bases left in between. The CDR3 length is 15 residues. The CDR3 protein is CASSGTGTLNTEAFF. For the CDR3, the DNA is TGTGCCAGCAGTGGGACCGGGACTTTGAACACTGAAGCTTTCTTT.

This chain connects TRBV11-3 to TRBJ2-3; 10 nucleotides align to TRBD2. After removal of 5 bases from V and 4 bases from J, the junction contained 9 bases not matched to a gene. The CDR3 spans 16 residues. Germline V gene lookup returns CDR1 SGHNT and CDR2 YENEEA. The CDR3 DNA sequence: TGTGCCAGCAGCCCTGGGCAGCGGGAGGGCCCAGATACGCAGTATTTT. Its translation: CASSPGQREGPDTQYF.

The chain carries TRBV6-5 and TRBJ1-5, with 10 positions matching TRBD1. Germline V gene data show CDR1 as MNHEY and CDR2 as SVGAGI. This CDR3 contains 15 residues. V lost 6 bases, J lost 4 bases, and 6 bases stayed unmatched. Here the CDR3 DNA reads TGTGCCAGCAGATCCGACAGGGGGCTAAATCAGCCCCAGCATTTT. This encodes CASRSDRGLNQPQHF.

This clone occurred a few times. This chain uses TRBV18 with TRBJ1-1; D unresolved. This CDR3 comprises 14 residues. CDR1 is KGHSH and CDR2 is LQKENI in the germline V gene. The ends were cut back, 4 bases at V and 3 bases at J, with 12 bases in the middle. CDR3 DNA sequence: TGTGCCAGCTCACGACAAACGACGGACACTGAAGCTTTCTTT. Translating gives CASSRQTTDTEAFF.

J is TRBJ2-2 and V is TRBV18, with TRBD1 matching over 8 bases. The CDR3 is made up of 15 amino acids. The V segment lost 4 bases and the J segment 4 bases; nucleotides outside the gene matches: 5. Looked up from germline, CDR1 is KGHSH and CDR2 is LQKENI. The CDR3, as DNA: TGTGCCAGCTCACTCGACAGGGGTGGCACCGGGGAGCTGTTTTTT. It codes for CASSLDRGGTGELFF.

CDR3 in amino acids: CSVADRGTEAFF. CDR3 in DNA: TGCAGCGTTGCTGACAGGGGTACTGAAGCTTTCTTT. The chain couples TRBV29-1 to TRBJ1-1, with 8 nucleotides matching TRBD1. CDR3 length equals 12 residues. V lost 4 bases and J lost 5; bases outside the gene matches: 3. Looked up from germline, CDR1 is SQVTM and CDR2 is ANQGSEA.

This chain uses TRBV19 with TRBJ2-7; 10 bases match TRBD2. Germline V gives CDR1 LNHDA, CDR2 SQIVND (reference sequence). Trimming at V came to 5 bases and at J to 2 bases, leaving 3 bases not matched to a gene. The CDR3 contains 14 residues. The CDR3 DNA reads as TGTGCCAGTAGTGCAAGCGGGAGGGCCTACGAGCAGTACTTC. Translation: CASSASGRAYEQYF. The full variable domain, completed using reference TRBV19 and TRBJ2-7, is DGGITQSPKYLFRKEGQNVTLSCEQNLNHDAMYWYRQDPGQGLRLIYYSQIVNDFQKGDIAEGYSVSREKKESFPLTVTSAQKNPTAFYLCASSASGRAYEQYFGPGTRLTVT.

V and J are TRBV19 and TRBJ2-1; 11 bases fit TRBD2. Germline loops: CDR1 LNHDA, CDR2 SQIVND (reference sequence). J gave up 4 bases and V 4 bases, and 9 bases lay outside the gene matches. This CDR3 contains 17 residues. The CDR3 sequence: CASSRLAGLGRYNEQFF. The CDR3 DNA reads TGTGCCAGTAGTAGACTAGCGGGATTAGGTAGGTACAATGAGCAGTTCTTC.

A few counts support this clone. CDR3 loop: CASSKLAGVRTGELFF. The CDR3 DNA reads as TGCGCCAGCAGCAAACTAGCGGGAGTACGGACCGGGGAGCTGTTTTTT. V gene TRBV4-3 combines with J gene TRBJ2-2; the match to TRBD2 covers 11 bases. The CDR3 runs to 16 residues. V dropped 5 bases and J dropped 5; count of bases not matched to a gene: 7. Germline CDR1 and CDR2: LGHNA and YSLEER.